A single sample is the source of the 9 T cell receptor beta chains below, sequenced in a study of shared T cell receptors in the human thymus. Produced via immunoSEQ multiplex PCR; TCRdb's table is partial and in-frame only. The repertoire holds around 730,000 clones, with 80% to 90% as singletons. These data were also filed under a second study, of human thymus T cells.

Sequencing was carried out using thymocytes. The receptors were gathered from a girl younger than two with a congenital heart defect.

V and J are TRBV2 and TRBJ2-7, with TRBD2 matching over 12 bases. CDR1 SNHLY and CDR2 FYNNEI come from the germline V gene. The V and J ends lost 6 bases and 5 bases, in that order; junction bases with no gene match: 5. The CDR3 runs to 14 residues. The CDR3 protein is CASRALAGGHEQYF. The CDR3 DNA sequence: TGTGCCAGCAGGGCACTAGCGGGGGGTCACGAGCAGTACTTC.

The CDR3 region has the DNA TGCGCCAGCAGCCTGCCCGGACAGGGGCCTGGCTACACCTTC. Its translation: CASSLPGQGPGYTF. V gene TRBV4-1 combines with J gene TRBJ1-2; 9 nucleotides line up with TRBD1. J was trimmed by 7 bases and V by 4 bases; bases with no gene match: 7. The germline V gene has CDR1 MGHRA and CDR2 YSYEKL. The CDR3 extends over 14 amino acids.

This clone was picked up a small number of times. The chain recombines TRBV4-3 with TRBJ1-6, with no clear D. The CDR3 is 16 residues long. V dropped 4 bases and J dropped 0 bases, with 10 bases sitting between them. Germline-derived CDR1 and CDR2 are LGHNA and YSLEER. In DNA form, the CDR3 reads TGCGCCAGCAGCCCACTAAGTGGCTCCTATAATTCACCCCTCCACTTT. It specifies CASSPLSGSYNSPLHF.

This rearrangement joins TRBV4-2 to TRBJ1-1, with 8 bases fitting TRBD1. V lost 4 bases, J lost 3 bases, and 10 bases stayed unmatched. The CDR3 is made up of 16 amino acids. The germline V gene has CDR1 LGHNA and CDR2 YNFKEQ. CDR3 bases: TGTGCCAGCAGCCGAAGGACCGGGACAGGCTACACTGAAGCTTTCTTT. The encoded protein is CASSRRTGTGYTEAFF.

V gene TRBV7-2 combines with J gene TRBJ2-7, with 10 bases lining up with TRBD2. This CDR3 is 13 amino acids long. V trimming: 6 bases; J trimming: 5 bases; junction bases outside the gene matches: 4. Germline V lookup: CDR1 SGHTA, CDR2 FQGNSA. Written as DNA, the CDR3 is TGTGCCAGCAGTCGAGGGACTAGCGACGAGCAGTACTTC. Translated, it gives CASSRGTSDEQYF.

The chain uses TRBV18 and TRBJ1-2; 11 nucleotides match TRBD1. From germline, CDR1 is KGHSH and CDR2 LQKENI. V lost 4 bases to trimming and J lost 4 bases; unmatched junction nucleotides: 2. This CDR3 region has 14 residues. This chain's CDR3 is CASSLGQGVYGYTF. The CDR3 bases are TGTGCCAGCTCACTGGGACAGGGGGTCTATGGCTACACCTTC.

This clone was observed a few times. The V gene is TRBV28, the J gene TRBJ2-7; weak D call: TRBD2 (6 bases). The CDR3 is 14 amino acids. The V gene lost 8 bases and the J gene lost 3 bases, with 17 bases spanning the gap. Germline CDR1 reads MDHEN; CDR2 reads SYDVKM. For the CDR3, the DNA is TGTGCCAGCGGACGGTCCGGGACTTACTACGAGCAGTACTTC. Protein: CASGRSGTYYEQYF.

The chain has TRBV4-1 and TRBJ1-4; TRBD1 matches 9 bases. Germline CDR1 MGHRA, CDR2 YSYEKL. The trim removed 4 bases at V and 7 bases at J, leaving 4 bases unmatched. CDR3 size: 14 residues. Here the CDR3 reads CASSLRDRAEKLFF. CDR3 bases: TGCGCCAGCAGCCTCCGGGACAGGGCTGAAAAACTGTTTTTT.

V and J are TRBV5-1 and TRBJ1-1, with D maybe TRBD1 (6 bases). V lost 5 bases and J 0 bases, leaving 14 bases between the germline ends. CDR1 and CDR2 from the germline V gene are SGHRS and YFSETQ. The CDR3 is 15 amino acids. In DNA form, the CDR3 reads TGCGCCAGCAGATTCACAGGGTCAGTGAACACTGAAGCTTTCTTT. The encoded protein is CASRFTGSVNTEAFF.